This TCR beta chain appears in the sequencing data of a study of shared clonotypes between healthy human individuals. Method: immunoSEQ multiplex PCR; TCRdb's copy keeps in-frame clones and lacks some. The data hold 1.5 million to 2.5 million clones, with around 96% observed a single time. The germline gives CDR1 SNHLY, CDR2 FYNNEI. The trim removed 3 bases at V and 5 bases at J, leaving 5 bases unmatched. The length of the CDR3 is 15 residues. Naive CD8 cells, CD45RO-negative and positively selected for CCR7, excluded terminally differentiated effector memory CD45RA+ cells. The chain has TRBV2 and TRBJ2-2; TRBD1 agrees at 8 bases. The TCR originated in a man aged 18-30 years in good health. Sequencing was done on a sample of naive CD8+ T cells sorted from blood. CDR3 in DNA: TGTGCCAGCAGTGAGCAGGGGGCGCGTACCGGGGAGCTGTTTTTT. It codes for CASSEQGARTGELFF.